What follows are 5 T cell receptor beta chains derived from one specimen sequenced in a study of vaccination and CD4 T cells after COVID-19. These TCRs are of unknown antigen specificity. Cultured CD4+ T cell DNA underwent sequencing with the Oncomine TCR Beta short-read assay. TCRdb redid the calling of the PCR reads with MiXCR, one entry per CDR3 protein. Among approximately 18,000 distinct CDR3 sequences listed, approximately 40% were seen once. This sample's time point: late sampling 161 to 241 days after vaccination in three convalescent patients. Treatment defined: roughly 11-day PBMC culture with coronavirus spike peptide pools or control peptides (ViraFEST assay). This sample comprised CD4+ T cells from blood, cultured in vitro, obtained about 7 months after SARS-CoV-2 vaccination. The receptors derive from a human donor who had recovered from COVID-19.

This chain connects TRBV6-5 to TRBJ1-3; 8 bases align to TRBD1. The CDR3 is 17 residues long. The V gene end was trimmed by 0 bases and the J gene end by 2 bases; junction bases not matched to a gene: 6. Germline V gene sequence: CDR1 MNHEY, CDR2 SVGAGI. CDR3: CASSYSLDREAGNTIYF. In nucleotides, the CDR3 is TGTGCCAGCAGTTACTCGCTGGACAGGGAGGCTGGAAACACCATATATTTT.

The chain recombines TRBV7-2 with TRBJ2-5; D possibly corresponds to TRBD2 (6 bases). There are 16 residues in the CDR3. Trimming cost V 1 base and J 5 bases, with 17 bases left between them. Per the germline V gene, CDR1 is SGHTA and CDR2 is FQGNSA. The CDR3 here is CASSLVWGEVAETQYF. CDR3 bases: TGTGCCAGCAGCTTAGTCTGGGGGGAGGTGGCCGAGACCCAGTACTTC.

The chain recombines TRBV6-5 with TRBJ1-1; TRBD1 is a possible D gene (5 bases). V was pared by 0 bases and J by 5 bases, with 10 bases between. The CDR3 contains 14 residues. Germline CDR1 MNHEY, CDR2 SVGAGI. CDR3 loop: CASSYSKGWTEAFF. The CDR3 DNA sequence: TGTGCCAGCAGTTACTCGAAGGGGTGGACTGAAGCTTTCTTT.

This chain uses TRBV20-1 with TRBJ2-1; 15 bases map to TRBD2. Germline V gene data show CDR1 as DFQATT and CDR2 as SNEGSKA (reference sequence). CDR3 length equals 18 residues. The J segment lost 8 bases and the V segment lost 0 bases, leaving 11 bases of the junction unmatched. The CDR3 sequence is CSARDPLGLAGGADEQFF. DNA of the CDR3: TGCAGTGCTAGAGATCCCTTAGGACTAGCGGGAGGGGCGGATGAGCAGTTCTTC.

The chain joins TRBV2 to TRBJ1-2, with 7 bases lining up with TRBD1. CDR1 is SNHLY and CDR2 is FYNNEI in the germline V gene. CDR3 length: 13 residues. Losses at the gene ends were 6 bases for V and 8 bases for J; bases not matched to a gene: 9. The CDR3 protein is CASSRQGEGGYTF. DNA of the CDR3: TGTGCCAGCAGCCGACAGGGAGAAGGAGGCTACACCTTC.